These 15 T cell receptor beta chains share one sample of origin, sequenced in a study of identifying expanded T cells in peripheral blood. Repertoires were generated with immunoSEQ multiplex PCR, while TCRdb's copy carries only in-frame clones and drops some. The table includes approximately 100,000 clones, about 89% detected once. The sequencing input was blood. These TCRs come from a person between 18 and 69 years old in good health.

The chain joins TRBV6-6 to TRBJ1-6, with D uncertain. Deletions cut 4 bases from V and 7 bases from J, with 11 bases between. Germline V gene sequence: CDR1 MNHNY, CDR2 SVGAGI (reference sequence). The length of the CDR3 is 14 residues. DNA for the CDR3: TGTGCCAGCAGTTCCCCGGGCCCCAATTCACCCCTCCACTTT. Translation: CASSSPGPNSPLHF.

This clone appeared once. For the CDR3, the DNA is TGCGCCAGCAGCGGCCAGGGGGGTTTCGATACGCAGTATTTT. Its translation: CASSGQGGFDTQYF. V is TRBV5-1 and J is TRBJ2-3, with D possibly TRBD1 on 7 matching bases. CDR1 is SGHRS and CDR2 is YFSETQ in the germline V gene. The length of the CDR3 is 14 residues. V was clipped by 4 bases and J by 6 bases, with 15 bases between them.

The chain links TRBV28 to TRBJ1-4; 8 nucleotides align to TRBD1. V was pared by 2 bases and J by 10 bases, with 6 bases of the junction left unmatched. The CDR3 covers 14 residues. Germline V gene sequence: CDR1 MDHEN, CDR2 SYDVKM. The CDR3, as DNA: TGTGCCAGCAGTTTACAACAGGGGGGAGGAAAACTGTTTTTT. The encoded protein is CASSLQQGGGKLFF.

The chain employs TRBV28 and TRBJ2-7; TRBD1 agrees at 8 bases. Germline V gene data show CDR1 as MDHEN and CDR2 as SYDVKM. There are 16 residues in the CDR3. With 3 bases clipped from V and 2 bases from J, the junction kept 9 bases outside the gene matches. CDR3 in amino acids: CASSFNPGQAPYEQYF. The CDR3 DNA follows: TGTGCCAGCAGTTTCAACCCGGGACAGGCGCCCTACGAGCAGTACTTC. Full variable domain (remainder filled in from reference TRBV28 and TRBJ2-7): DVKVTQSSRYLVKRTGEKVFLECVQDMDHENMFWYRQDPGLGLRLIYFSYDVKMKEKGDIPEGYSVSREKKERFSLILESASTNQTSMYLCASSFNPGQAPYEQYFGPGTRLTVT.

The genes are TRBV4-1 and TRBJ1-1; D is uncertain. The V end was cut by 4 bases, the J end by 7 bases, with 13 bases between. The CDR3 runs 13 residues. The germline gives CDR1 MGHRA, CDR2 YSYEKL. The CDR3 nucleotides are TGCGCCAGCAGCCTTCACGGGCCGCTTGAAGCTTTCTTT. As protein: CASSLHGPLEAFF.

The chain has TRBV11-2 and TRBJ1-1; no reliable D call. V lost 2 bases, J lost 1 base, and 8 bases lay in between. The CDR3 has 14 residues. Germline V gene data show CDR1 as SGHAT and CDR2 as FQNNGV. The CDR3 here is CASSLSSANTEAFF. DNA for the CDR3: TGTGCCAGCAGCTTATCATCGGCGAACACTGAAGCTTTCTTT. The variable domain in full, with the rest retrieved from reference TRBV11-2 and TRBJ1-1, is EAGVAQSPRYKIIEKRQSVAFWCNPISGHATLYWYQQILGQGPKLLIQFQNNGVVDDSQLPKDRFSAERLKGVDSTLKIQPAKLEDSAVYLCASSLSSANTEAFFGQGTRLTVV.

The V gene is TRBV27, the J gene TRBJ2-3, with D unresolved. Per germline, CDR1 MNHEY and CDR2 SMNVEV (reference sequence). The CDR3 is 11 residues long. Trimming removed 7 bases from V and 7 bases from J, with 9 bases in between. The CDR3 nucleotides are TGTGCCAGCAAGTTTAGAAATACGCAGTATTTT. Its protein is CASKFRNTQYF.

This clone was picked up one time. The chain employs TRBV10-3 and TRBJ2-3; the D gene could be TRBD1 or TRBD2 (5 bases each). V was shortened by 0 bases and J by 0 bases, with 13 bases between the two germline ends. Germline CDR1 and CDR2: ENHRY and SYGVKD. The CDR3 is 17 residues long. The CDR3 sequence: CAISESGTRSSTDTQYF. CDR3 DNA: TGTGCCATCAGTGAGTCTGGGACGCGGTCTAGCACAGATACGCAGTATTTT.

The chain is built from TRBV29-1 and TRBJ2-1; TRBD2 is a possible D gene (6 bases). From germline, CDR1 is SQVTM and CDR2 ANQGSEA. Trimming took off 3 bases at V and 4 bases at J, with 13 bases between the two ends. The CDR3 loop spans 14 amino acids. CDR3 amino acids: CSVERGTPYNEQFF. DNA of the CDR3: TGCAGCGTTGAGCGCGGGACGCCGTACAATGAGCAGTTCTTC.

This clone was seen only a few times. The CDR3 DNA is TGCGCCAGCGGGCCGGCTGCGCCTTATAATTCACCCCTCCACTTT. Translation gives CASGPAAPYNSPLHF. The rearrangement links TRBV4-1 to TRBJ1-6; D is undetermined. This CDR3 comprises 15 residues. Germline values: CDR1 MGHRA, CDR2 YSYEKL. The V end was cut by 8 bases, the J end by 4 bases, with 15 bases between.

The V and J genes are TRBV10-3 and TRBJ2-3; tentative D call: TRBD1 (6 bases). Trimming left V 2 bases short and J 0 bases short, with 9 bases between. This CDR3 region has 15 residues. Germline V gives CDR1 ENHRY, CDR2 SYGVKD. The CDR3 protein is CAISEMGASTDTQYF. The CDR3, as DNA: TGTGCCATCAGTGAGATGGGGGCTAGCACAGATACGCAGTATTTT.

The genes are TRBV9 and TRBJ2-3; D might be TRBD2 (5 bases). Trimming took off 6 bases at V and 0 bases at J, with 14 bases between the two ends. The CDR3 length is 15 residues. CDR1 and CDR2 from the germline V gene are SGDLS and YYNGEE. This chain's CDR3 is CASTVGPGSTDTQYF. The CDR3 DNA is TGTGCCAGCACAGTCGGACCGGGGAGCACAGATACGCAGTATTTT.

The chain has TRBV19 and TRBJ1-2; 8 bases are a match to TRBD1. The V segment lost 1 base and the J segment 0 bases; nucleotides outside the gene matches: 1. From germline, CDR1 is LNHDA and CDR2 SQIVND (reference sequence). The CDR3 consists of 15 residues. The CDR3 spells CASSIVQGANYGYTF. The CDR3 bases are TGTGCCAGTAGTATAGTACAGGGGGCTAACTATGGCTACACCTTC.

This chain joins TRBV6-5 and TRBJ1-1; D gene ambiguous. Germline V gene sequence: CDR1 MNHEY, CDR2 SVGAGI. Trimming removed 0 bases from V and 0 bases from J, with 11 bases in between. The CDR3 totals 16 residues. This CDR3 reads CASSYSYQSMNTEAFF. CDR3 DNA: TGTGCCAGCAGTTACTCGTATCAGAGCATGAACACTGAAGCTTTCTTT.

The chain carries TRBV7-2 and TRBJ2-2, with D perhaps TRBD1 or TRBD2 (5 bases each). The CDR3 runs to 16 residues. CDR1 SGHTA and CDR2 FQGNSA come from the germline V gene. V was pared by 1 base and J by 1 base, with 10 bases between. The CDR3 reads CASSLVGTRNTGELFF. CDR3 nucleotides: TGTGCCAGCAGCTTAGTCGGGACCAGGAACACCGGGGAGCTGTTTTTT.